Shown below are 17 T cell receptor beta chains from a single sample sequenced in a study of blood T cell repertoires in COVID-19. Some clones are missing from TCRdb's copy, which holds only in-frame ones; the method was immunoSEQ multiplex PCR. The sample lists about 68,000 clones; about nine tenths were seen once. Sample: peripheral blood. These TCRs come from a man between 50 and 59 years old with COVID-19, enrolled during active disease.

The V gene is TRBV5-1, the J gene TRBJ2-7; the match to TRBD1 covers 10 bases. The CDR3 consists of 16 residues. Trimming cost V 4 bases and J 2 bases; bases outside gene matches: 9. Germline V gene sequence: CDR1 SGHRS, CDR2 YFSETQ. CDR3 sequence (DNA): TGCGCCAGCAGCGCCCAGACAGGGGGCAGCACCTACGAGCAGTACTTC. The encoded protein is CASSAQTGGSTYEQYF.

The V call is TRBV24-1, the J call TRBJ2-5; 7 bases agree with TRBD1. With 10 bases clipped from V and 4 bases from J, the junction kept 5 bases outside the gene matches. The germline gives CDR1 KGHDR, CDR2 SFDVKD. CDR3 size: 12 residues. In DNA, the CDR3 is TGTGCCACGGCCGGGACAGCAGAGACCCAGTACTTC. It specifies CATAGTAETQYF.

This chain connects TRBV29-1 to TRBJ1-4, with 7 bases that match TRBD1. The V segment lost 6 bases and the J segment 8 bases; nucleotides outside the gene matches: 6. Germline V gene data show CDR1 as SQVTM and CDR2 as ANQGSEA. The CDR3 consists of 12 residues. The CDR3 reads CSVHEGAEKLFF. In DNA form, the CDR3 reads TGCAGCGTCCACGAGGGGGCAGAAAAACTGTTTTTT.

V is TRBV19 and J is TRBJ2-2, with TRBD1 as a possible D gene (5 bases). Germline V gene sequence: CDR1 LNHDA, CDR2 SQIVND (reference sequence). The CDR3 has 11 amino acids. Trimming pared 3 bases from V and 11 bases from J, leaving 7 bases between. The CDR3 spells CASSMGHELFF. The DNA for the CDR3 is TGTGCCAGTAGTATGGGGCACGAGCTGTTTTTT.

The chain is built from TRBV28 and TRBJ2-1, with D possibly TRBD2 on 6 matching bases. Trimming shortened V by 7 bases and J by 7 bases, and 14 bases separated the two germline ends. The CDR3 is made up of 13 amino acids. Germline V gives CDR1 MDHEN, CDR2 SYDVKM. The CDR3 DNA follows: TGTGCCAGCATCCTCTCGGGGGTTAATGAGCAGTTCTTC. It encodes CASILSGVNEQFF.

This chain's CDR3 is CASSPPQRVAGLEQFF. For the CDR3, the DNA is TGTGCCAGCAGCCCCCCCCAGCGGGTAGCGGGTCTCGAGCAGTTCTTC. The rearrangement joins TRBV3-1 (or the pseudogene TRBV3-2) to TRBJ2-1; the match to TRBD2 covers 7 bases. Germline trimming cut 4 bases from V and 10 bases from J; bases unmatched to any gene: 16. CDR3 length: 16 amino acids. Germline CDR1 is LGHDT and CDR2 is YNNKEL (reference sequence).

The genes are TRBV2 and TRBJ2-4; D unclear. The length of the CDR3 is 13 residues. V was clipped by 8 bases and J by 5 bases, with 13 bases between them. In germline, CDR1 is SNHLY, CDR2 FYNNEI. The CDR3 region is CASGPLPQNIQYF. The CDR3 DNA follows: TGTGCCAGCGGGCCCTTGCCGCAAAACATTCAGTACTTC.

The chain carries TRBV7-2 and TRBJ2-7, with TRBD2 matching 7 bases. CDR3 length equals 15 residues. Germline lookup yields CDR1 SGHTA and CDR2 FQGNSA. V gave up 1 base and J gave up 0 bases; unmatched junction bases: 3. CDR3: CASSLGAGPSYEQYF. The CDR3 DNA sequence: TGTGCCAGCAGCTTAGGAGCGGGACCCTCCTACGAGCAGTACTTC.

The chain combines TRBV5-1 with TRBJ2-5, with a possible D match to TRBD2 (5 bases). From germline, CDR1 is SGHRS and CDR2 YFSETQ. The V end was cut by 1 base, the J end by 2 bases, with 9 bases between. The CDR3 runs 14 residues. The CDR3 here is CASSLRGRQETQYF. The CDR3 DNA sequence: TGCGCCAGCAGCTTGCGTGGGAGACAAGAGACCCAGTACTTC.

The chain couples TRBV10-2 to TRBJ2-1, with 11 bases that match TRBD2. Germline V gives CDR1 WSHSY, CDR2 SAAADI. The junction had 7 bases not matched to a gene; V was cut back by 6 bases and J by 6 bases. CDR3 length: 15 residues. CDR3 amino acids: CASSLSGRESNEQFF. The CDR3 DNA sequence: TGCGCCAGCAGCCTTAGCGGGAGGGAAAGCAATGAGCAGTTCTTC.

CDR3 nucleotides: TGTGCCAGCAGCCAAACTAGCGGACCCTACAATGAGCAGTTCTTC. It yields the protein CASSQTSGPYNEQFF. The chain employs TRBV3-1 (or the pseudogene TRBV3-2) and TRBJ2-1, with 8 bases fitting TRBD2. CDR3 length equals 15 residues. J gave up 2 bases and V 2 bases, and 2 bases lay outside the gene matches. Germline CDR1 is LGHDT and CDR2 is YNNKEL (reference sequence).

The CDR3, as DNA: TGTGCCAGCAGCCCTCGACAGGGTATGGGTGAAAAACTGTTTTTT. It codes for CASSPRQGMGEKLFF. This sequence joins TRBV9 and TRBJ1-4, with 7 bases aligning to TRBD1. The CDR3 has 15 residues. The germline V gene encodes CDR1 SGDLS and CDR2 YYNGEE. J lost 7 bases, V lost 4 bases, and 10 bases had no gene match.

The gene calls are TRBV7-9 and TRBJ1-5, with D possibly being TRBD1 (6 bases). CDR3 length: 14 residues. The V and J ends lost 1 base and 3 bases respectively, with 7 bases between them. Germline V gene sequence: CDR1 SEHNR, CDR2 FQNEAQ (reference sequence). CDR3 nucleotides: TGTGCCAGCAGCTTAGGGACAGACAATCAGCCCCAGCATTTT. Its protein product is CASSLGTDNQPQHF.

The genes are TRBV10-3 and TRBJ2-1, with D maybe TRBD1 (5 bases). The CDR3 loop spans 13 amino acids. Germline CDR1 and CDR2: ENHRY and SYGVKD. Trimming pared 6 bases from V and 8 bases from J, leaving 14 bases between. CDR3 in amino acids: CAISPGQGYEQFF. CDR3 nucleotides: TGTGCCATCAGCCCGGGTCAGGGATATGAGCAGTTCTTC.

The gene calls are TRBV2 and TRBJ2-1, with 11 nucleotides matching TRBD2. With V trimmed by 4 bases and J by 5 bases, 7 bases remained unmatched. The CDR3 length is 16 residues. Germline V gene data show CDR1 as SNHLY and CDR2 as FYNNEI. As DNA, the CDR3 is TGTGCCAGCAGTGGGCATTCTAGCGGGAGGAACAATGAGCAGTTCTTC. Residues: CASSGHSSGRNNEQFF.

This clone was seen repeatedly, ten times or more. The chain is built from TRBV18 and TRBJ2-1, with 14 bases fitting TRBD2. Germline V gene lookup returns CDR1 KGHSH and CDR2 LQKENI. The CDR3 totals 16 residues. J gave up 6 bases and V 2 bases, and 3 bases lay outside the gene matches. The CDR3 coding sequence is TGTGCCAGCTCACCAACGGGACTAGCGGGAGTCAATGAGCAGTTCTTC. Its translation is CASSPTGLAGVNEQFF.

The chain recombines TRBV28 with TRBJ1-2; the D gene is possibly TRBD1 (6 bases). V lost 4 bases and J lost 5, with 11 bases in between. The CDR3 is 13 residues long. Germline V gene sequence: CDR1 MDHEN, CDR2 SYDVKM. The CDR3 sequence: CASSSDSRYGYTF. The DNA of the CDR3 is TGTGCCAGCAGTTCGGACAGTAGGTATGGCTACACCTTC.